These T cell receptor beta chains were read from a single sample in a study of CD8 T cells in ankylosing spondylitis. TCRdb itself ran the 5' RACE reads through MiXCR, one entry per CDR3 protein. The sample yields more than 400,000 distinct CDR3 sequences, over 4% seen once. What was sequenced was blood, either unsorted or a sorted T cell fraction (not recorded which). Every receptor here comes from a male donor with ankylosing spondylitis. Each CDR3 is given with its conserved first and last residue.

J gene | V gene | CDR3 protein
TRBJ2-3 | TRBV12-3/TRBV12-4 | CASESGGGLSSTDTQYF
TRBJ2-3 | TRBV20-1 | CSARVMGLAADTQYF
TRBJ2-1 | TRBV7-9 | CASSPSPSRGEQFF
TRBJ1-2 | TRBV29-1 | CSVPQGRGYGYTF
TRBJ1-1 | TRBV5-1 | CASRADATGTEAFF
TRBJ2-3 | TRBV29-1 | CSVLLGGSRDTQYF
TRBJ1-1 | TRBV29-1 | CSVGAFGTEAFF
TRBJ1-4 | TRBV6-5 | CASSYSWRKSLNEKLFF
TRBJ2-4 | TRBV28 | CATKDNPIQYF
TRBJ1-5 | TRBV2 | CASSRQPLYNQPQHF
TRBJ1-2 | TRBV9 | CASSTQSHGGYTF
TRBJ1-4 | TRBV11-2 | CASTPVSATNEKLFF
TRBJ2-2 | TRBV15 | CATSRGKAGELFF
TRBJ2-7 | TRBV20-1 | CSASYWTGAYEQYF
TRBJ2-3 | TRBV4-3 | CASSQGTSGTGTRTDTQYF
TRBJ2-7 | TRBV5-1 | CASSLRPDTYEQYF
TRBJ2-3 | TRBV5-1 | CASKEGLAEDTQYF
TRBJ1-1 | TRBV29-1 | CSGAGTSEAFF
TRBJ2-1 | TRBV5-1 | CASSRDRPRYNEQFF
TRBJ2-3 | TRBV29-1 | CSVVRAGGEDTQYF
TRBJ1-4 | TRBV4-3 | CASSQVPRVGEKLFF
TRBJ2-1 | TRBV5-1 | CASSGLSGYNEQFF